This TCR beta chain was recorded in a study of a mutant IDH1 vaccine in newly diagnosed glioma. Study in general: There were eight vaccinations for patients, given in weeks 1, 3, 5, 7, 11, 15, 19 and 23. The treated population exhibited a male proportion of about 62%, a female proportion of roughly 40%, and a mean age of about 40 years. Most had both radiotherapy and temozolomide beforehand; others had only one.

Time point defined: week 23, last vaccination. Doses comprised 300 ug of mutant IDH1 20-mer peptide each, plus topical imiquimod. This clone occurred once. As yet, its antigen is unknown. The table came from immunoSEQ multiplex PCR; TCRdb's copy has only in-frame clones and leaves some out. The table lists roughly 19,000 clones, 82% of them singletons. Notes on the study in general: With respect to changes in top peripheral T cell clonotypes, pseudoprogression seemed unrelated.

The CDR3 runs to 17 residues. Trimming cost V 8 bases and J 1 base; bases outside gene matches: 11. CDR1 is SQVTM and CDR2 is ANQGSEA in the germline V gene. The clonotype originates from a man younger than 40 with glioma. The rearrangement uses TRBV29-1 and TRBJ2-1; 13 nucleotides align to TRBD2. This specimen consisted of PBMCs, obtained from a glioma patient whose treatment included an IDH1 peptide vaccine. The CDR3 bases are TGCAGCACGGGGGAACTAGCGGGAGGGCGGTCCTACAATGAGCAGTTCTTC. Translated: CSTGELAGGRSYNEQFF.